These 30 T cell receptor beta chains were sequenced from one sample in a study of T cell responses to AZD1222 COVID-19 vaccine. Using immunoSEQ multiplex PCR, the repertoire was profiled, and TCRdb retains in-frame clones only, with some absent. The sample yields roughly 90,000 clones, about 92% seen once. This specimen was peripheral blood, taken 28 days after the second AZD1222 dose. The receptors here all came from an adult who received the AZD1222 COVID-19 vaccine.

The rearrangement links TRBV27 to TRBJ1-5; D is uncertain. V lost 6 bases, J lost 4 bases, and 19 bases lay in between. Germline V gene data show CDR1 as MNHEY and CDR2 as SMNVEV (reference sequence). The CDR3 extends over 16 amino acids. As DNA, the CDR3 is TGTGCCAGCAGCTCTATTGGGCCATCGAGGAATCAGCCCCAGCATTTT. As protein: CASSSIGPSRNQPQHF.

This chain uses TRBV5-5 with TRBJ2-7; D possibly corresponds to TRBD1 (5 bases). V was clipped by 0 bases and J by 2 bases, with 15 bases between them. This CDR3 has 16 amino acids. CDR1 is SGHKS and CDR2 is YYEKEE in the germline V gene (reference sequence). The CDR3 sequence is CASSLAGGAPTYEQYF. The DNA of the CDR3 is TGTGCCAGCAGCTTGGCGGGTGGGGCACCGACCTACGAGCAGTACTTC. Full variable domain (rest looked up from reference TRBV5-5 and TRBJ2-7): DAGVTQSPTHLIKTRGQQVTLRCSPISGHKSVSWYQQVLGQGPQFIFQYYEKEERGRGNFPDRFSARQFPNYSSELNVNALLLGDSALYLCASSLAGGAPTYEQYFGPGTRLTVT.

The genes are TRBV12-3 or TRBV12-4 and TRBJ1-2, with 7 bases identical to TRBD1. V lost 5 bases to trimming and J lost 9 bases; unmatched junction nucleotides: 6. CDR3 length: 12 amino acids. In DNA form, the CDR3 reads TGTGCCAGCAGTCTGGGGGACAGAAGCTACACCTTC. Amino acid sequence: CASSLGDRSYTF.

The chain joins TRBV11-2 to TRBJ2-7; D not resolved. This CDR3 comprises 13 residues. V was clipped by 0 bases and J by 2 bases, with 5 bases between them. The germline gives CDR1 SGHAT, CDR2 FQNNGV. The CDR3 loop is CASSLDGPYEQYV. As DNA, the CDR3 is TGTGCCAGCAGCTTAGATGGGCCCTACGAGCAGTACGTC.

This clone occurred once. The rearrangement joins TRBV2 to TRBJ2-3; 11 bases map to TRBD2. Trimming cost V 9 bases and J 1 base; bases outside gene matches: 9. This CDR3 has 16 amino acids. The germline V gene has CDR1 SNHLY and CDR2 FYNNEI. CDR3 protein: CARGLAEANRTDTQYF. The CDR3 nucleotides are TGTGCCAGGGGACTAGCGGAAGCTAACCGCACAGATACGCAGTATTTT.

The chain joins TRBV27 to TRBJ2-3; perhaps D is TRBD1 or TRBD2 (6 bases each). The CDR3 runs 17 residues. The V end was cut by 3 bases, the J end by 1 base, with 17 bases between. Germline V gene data show CDR1 as MNHEY and CDR2 as SMNVEV (reference sequence). The CDR3 region is CASSFIAAKGGTDTQYF. The CDR3 DNA follows: TGTGCCAGCAGTTTCATAGCGGCTAAGGGGGGCACAGATACGCAGTATTTT.

This clone appeared a single time. The chain is built from TRBV6-5 and TRBJ1-2, with D possibly matching TRBD1 (5 bases). The CDR3 is 14 residues long. Germline CDR1 and CDR2: MNHEY and SVGAGI. Trimming took 0 bases from V and 7 from J, leaving 12 bases between them. The CDR3 sequence: CASSYSEGYSGYTF. The CDR3 DNA reads as TGTGCCAGCAGTTACTCAGAGGGGTACAGTGGCTACACCTTC.

This clone was found a few times. This chain links TRBV7-8 with TRBJ1-1; D perhaps matches TRBD1 (5 bases). CDR1 is SGHVS, CDR2 FQNEAQ, per germline. The CDR3 has 13 residues. V was trimmed by 5 bases and J by 4 bases, leaving 11 bases between them. The CDR3 reads CASSRGIGTEAFF. The CDR3 DNA follows: TGTGCCAGCAGCCGGGGGATCGGCACTGAAGCTTTCTTT. Full variable domain (outside the CDR3, taken from reference TRBV7-8 and TRBJ1-1): GAGVSQSPRYKVAKRGQDVALRCDPISGHVSLFWYQQALGQGPEFLTYFQNEAQLDKSGLPSDRFFAERPEGSVSTLKIQRTQQEDSAVYLCASSRGIGTEAFFGQGTRLTVV.

This sequence joins TRBV2 and TRBJ1-2, with D maybe TRBD1 (5 bases). This CDR3 is 16 amino acids long. V lost 2 bases to trimming and J lost 2 bases, with 15 bases between them. CDR1 is SNHLY, CDR2 FYNNEI, per germline. CDR3 amino acids: CASSESIYGGNYGYTF. CDR3 in DNA: TGTGCCAGCAGTGAAAGTATCTACGGGGGAAACTATGGCTACACCTTC.

The CDR3 loop reads CASSRSGQGVTYEQYF. DNA of the CDR3: TGTGCCAGCAGCCGTAGTGGACAGGGGGTTACCTACGAGCAGTACTTC. The rearrangement links TRBV7-2 to TRBJ2-7, with 10 bases fitting TRBD1. Germline CDR1 is SGHTA and CDR2 is FQGNSA. The V and J ends lost 5 bases and 2 bases, in that order; junction bases with no gene match: 9. This CDR3 has 16 amino acids. The whole variable domain, filled in from reference TRBV7-2 and TRBJ2-7, reads GAGVSQSPSNKVTEKGKDVELRCDPISGHTALYWYRQSLGQGLEFLIYFQGNSAPDKSGLPSDRFSAERTGGSVSTLTIQRTQQEDSAVYLCASSRSGQGVTYEQYFGPGTRLTVT.

The rearrangement uses TRBV6-2 or TRBV6-3 and TRBJ1-4; D is uncertain. The V gene lost 5 bases and the J gene lost 5 bases, with 18 bases spanning the gap. The CDR3 totals 16 residues. Germline CDR1 MNHEY, CDR2 SVGEGT. The CDR3 is CASSEAWTARNEKLFF. The CDR3 DNA is TGTGCCAGCAGTGAGGCGTGGACGGCTCGAAATGAAAAACTGTTTTTT.

This clone showed up just a few times. The chain joins TRBV4-1 to TRBJ1-1, with D perhaps matching TRBD1 (5 bases). CDR1 MGHRA and CDR2 YSYEKL come from the germline V gene. The V gene lost 0 bases and the J gene lost 5 bases, with 10 bases spanning the gap. The CDR3 sequence is 14 residues long. CDR3 DNA: TGCGCCAGCAGCCAAGATTCCCGGGGGACTGAAGCTTTCTTT. Translation: CASSQDSRGTEAFF.

V is TRBV21-1 and J is TRBJ1-1. TRBV21-1 represents a pseudogene. This CDR3 has 13 amino acids. The CDR3 bases are TGTGCCAGCAGCAAAGGTCCGGGCGCTGAAGCTTTCTTT. Amino acid sequence: CASSKGPGAEAFF.

The rearrangement uses TRBV19 and TRBJ1-6; 9 nucleotides align to TRBD1. V lost 5 bases and J lost 9; bases outside the gene matches: 8. This CDR3 has 15 residues. The V gene's germline CDR1 is LNHDA and CDR2 SQIVND (reference sequence). CDR3 loop: CASSQETGGTSPLHF. In DNA form, the CDR3 reads TGTGCCAGTAGTCAAGAGACAGGGGGTACTTCACCCCTCCACTTT.

This chain joins TRBV7-8 and TRBJ1-6; D not resolved. V shed 3 bases and J shed 10 bases, with 10 bases lying between them. The V gene's germline CDR1 is SGHVS and CDR2 FQNEAQ. The CDR3 is made up of 13 amino acids. This CDR3 reads CASSFGDRSPLHF. Written as DNA, the CDR3 is TGTGCCAGCAGCTTCGGGGATCGGTCACCCCTCCACTTT.

This clone appeared a single time. The V and J genes are TRBV11-2 and TRBJ1-2; a possible D gene is TRBD1 (6 bases). The V end was cut by 2 bases, the J end by 1 base, with 14 bases between. The CDR3 loop spans 16 amino acids. Germline CDR1 SGHAT, CDR2 FQNNGV. CDR3 in DNA: TGTGCCAGCAGCTTATCAGGGGCTAGGGGTAACTATGGCTACACCTTC. As protein: CASSLSGARGNYGYTF.

V gene TRBV4-2 combines with J gene TRBJ2-7; possibly TRBD2 for D (5 bases). Per the germline V gene, CDR1 is LGHNA and CDR2 is YNFKEQ. The V gene lost 0 bases and the J gene lost 3 bases, with 9 bases spanning the gap. The CDR3 runs 14 residues. The CDR3 loop is CASSQDLGGYEQYV. DNA of the CDR3: TGTGCCAGCAGCCAAGATCTAGGAGGCTACGAGCAGTACGTC.

This chain connects TRBV29-1 to TRBJ2-1; D uncertain. Between the trimmed V and J ends, which lost 4 bases and 0 bases, there was a span of 10 bases. The CDR3 sequence is 14 residues long. CDR1 and CDR2 from the germline V gene are SQVTM and ANQGSEA. CDR3 nucleotide sequence: TGCAGCGTTGCGATGGGAAACTCCTACAATGAGCAGTTCTTC. Its translation: CSVAMGNSYNEQFF.

The chain couples TRBV21-1 to TRBJ1-1. TRBV21-1 is a pseudogene. The CDR3 loop spans 13 amino acids. DNA for the CDR3: TGTGCCAGCAGCAAAGCCGGGGACACTGAAGCTTTCTTT. This encodes CASSKAGDTEAFF.

The chain joins TRBV28 to TRBJ2-7; 11 bases fit TRBD1. CDR3 length: 16 amino acids. V lost 7 bases, J lost 9 bases, and 17 bases stayed unmatched. Germline CDR1 is MDHEN and CDR2 is SYDVKM. DNA for the CDR3: TGTGCCAGCATTCCCCTACCGGGACAGGGGGTTAGGGTGCAGTACTTC. Its translation: CASIPLPGQGVRVQYF. The whole variable domain, remainder taken from reference TRBV28 and TRBJ2-7, is DVKVTQSSRYLVKRTGEKVFLECVQDMDHENMFWYRQDPGLGLRLIYFSYDVKMKEKGDIPEGYSVSREKKERFSLILESASTNQTSMYLCASIPLPGQGVRVQYFGPGTRLTVT.

Of note for this clone: One end of the junction fails to match germline, which may point to a read error. The chain uses TRBV2 and TRBJ1-5; D unresolved. CDR1 SNHLY and CDR2 FYNNEI come from the germline V gene. CDR3 length: 13 residues. The CDR3 is CASSDARSQTQHF. DNA for the CDR3: TGTGCCAGCAGTGACGCAAGGAGTCAGACCCAGCATTTT.

The DNA for the CDR3 is TGTGCCAGTAGTATAGAAAGAACGGCCGGGGGACTAAGGGATGAAAAACTGTTTTTT. Residues: CASSIERTAGGLRDEKLFF. This chain uses TRBV19 with TRBJ1-4, with a tentative D call TRBD1 (5 bases). CDR3 size: 19 residues. The ends were cut back, 0 bases at V and 6 bases at J, with 23 bases in the middle. Germline CDR1 LNHDA, CDR2 SQIVND (reference sequence).

The chain is built from TRBV28 and TRBJ2-1; D is unclear. CDR1 is MDHEN and CDR2 is SYDVKM in the germline V gene. This CDR3 is built from 15 residues. Trimming removed 4 bases at V and 5 bases at J, with 15 bases between. The CDR3 DNA reads TGTGCCAGCAGTTCATTACTGACCCTTAACAATGAGCAGTTCTTC. Its protein is CASSSLLTLNNEQFF.

This chain joins TRBV27 and TRBJ2-7; TRBD1 agrees at 7 bases. J gave up 2 bases and V 7 bases, and 8 bases lay outside the gene matches. The CDR3 is made up of 14 amino acids. Looked up from germline, CDR1 is MNHEY and CDR2 is SMNVEV (reference sequence). The CDR3 loop is CASTPRQGAYEQYV. The CDR3 bases are TGTGCCAGCACCCCGAGGCAGGGGGCCTACGAGCAGTACGTC.

The chain carries TRBV6-6 and TRBJ2-7; D possibly corresponds to TRBD1 (7 bases). The germline V and J ends were trimmed by 6 bases and 6 bases, with 18 bases remaining between them. Germline CDR1 MNHNY, CDR2 SVGAGI (reference sequence). CDR3 length: 14 residues. The CDR3 coding sequence is TGTGCCAGCAGCCCCGGAGGGGGCCGCTCCGAGCAGTACGTC. Translated: CASSPGGGRSEQYV.

The chain combines TRBV2 with TRBJ1-5; no definite D call. The V gene's germline CDR1 is SNHLY and CDR2 FYNNEI. This CDR3 comprises 12 residues. V lost 6 bases, J lost 0 bases, and 3 bases lay in between. The CDR3 region is CASRNSNQPQHF. CDR3 nucleotide sequence: TGTGCCAGCAGGAATAGCAATCAGCCCCAGCATTTT.

The rearrangement links TRBV28 to TRBJ1-5; possible D gene TRBD1, 5 bases. Germline CDR1 MDHEN, CDR2 SYDVKM. CDR3 size: 15 residues. Trimming removed 4 bases at V and 0 bases at J, with 10 bases between. In DNA form, the CDR3 reads TGTGCCAGCAGTTACTACAGGACTAGCAATCAGCCCCAGCATTTT. As protein: CASSYYRTSNQPQHF.

The chain carries TRBV3-1 (or the pseudogene TRBV3-2) and TRBJ2-3; D may match TRBD1 or TRBD2 (7 bases each). V lost 6 bases, J lost 4 bases, and 17 bases lay in between. CDR3 length: 15 amino acids. Looked up from germline, CDR1 is LGHDT and CDR2 is YNNKEL (reference sequence). The CDR3 here is CASRPGGGFSDTQYF. CDR3 bases: TGTGCCAGCAGACCAGGGGGGGGCTTCTCAGATACGCAGTATTTT.

This chain joins TRBV5-1 and TRBJ2-5, with 9 nucleotides matching TRBD1. The CDR3 covers 16 residues. Germline V CDR1 and CDR2: SGHRS, YFSETQ. V was pared by 4 bases and J by 2 bases, with 9 bases of the junction left unmatched. The CDR3 DNA reads TGCGCCAGCAGCGTTTTATCCGGGACAGGGCAAGAGACCCAGTACTTC. Translation: CASSVLSGTGQETQYF.

This clone was counted a single time. The chain recombines TRBV30 with TRBJ2-1; 7 nucleotides match TRBD2. V lost 2 bases and J lost 10; bases outside the gene matches: 2. The CDR3 is made up of 11 amino acids. Germline V CDR1 and CDR2: GTSNPN, SVGIG (reference sequence). The CDR3 reads CAWSHGGEQFF. DNA for the CDR3: TGTGCCTGGAGTCACGGGGGGGAGCAGTTCTTC.